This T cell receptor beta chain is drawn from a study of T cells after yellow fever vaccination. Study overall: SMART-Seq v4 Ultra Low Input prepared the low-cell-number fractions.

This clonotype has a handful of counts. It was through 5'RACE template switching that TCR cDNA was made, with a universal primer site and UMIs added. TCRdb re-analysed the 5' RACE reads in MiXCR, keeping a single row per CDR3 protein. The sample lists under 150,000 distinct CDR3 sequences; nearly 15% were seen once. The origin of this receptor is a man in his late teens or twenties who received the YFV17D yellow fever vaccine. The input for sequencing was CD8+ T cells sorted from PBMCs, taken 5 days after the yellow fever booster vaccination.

The CDR3 sequence: CASSLFINEQFF. CDR3 nucleotide sequence: TGTGCCAGCAGTTTATTCATCAATGAGCAGTTCTTC. The chain has TRBV28 and TRBJ2-1; D call uncertain. V lost 1 base and J lost 6, with 4 bases in between. The CDR3 consists of 12 residues. Per germline, CDR1 MDHEN and CDR2 SYDVKM.